Given below is one T cell receptor beta chain in context. No antigen is known for it. The data stem from a study of CD8+ T cells in alopecia areata. Study information: Treated patients were dosed with oral tofacitinib, taking 5 to 10 mg twice daily. Study-level points and caveats: Lesional tissue from the scalp (especially in alopecia totalis/universalis) showed higher clonality than normal scalp.

Germline-derived CDR1 and CDR2 are MDHEN and SYDVKM. The length of the CDR3 is 16 residues. V gave up 6 bases and J gave up 0 bases, with 17 bases separating them. Samples from alopecia areata patients were lesional scalp punch biopsies and peripheral blood. Extracted from the samples, RNA was reverse transcribed into cDNA to serve as the sequencing template. Sequenced by immunoSEQ multiplex PCR; TCRdb stores in-frame clones only, minus some. The profile covers 9,000 or so clones, with 50% to 70% appearing a single time and around 15% taken by the ten largest. Sequenced material: skin. The chain combines TRBV28 with TRBJ1-2, with D perhaps TRBD1 (5 bases). The receptor was derived from a human donor with alopecia areata. The CDR3 nucleotides read TGTGCCAGCAGCCGCCGGACAATGTTCGCTAACTATGGCTACACCTTC. Protein product: CASSRRTMFANYGYTF.